This T cell receptor (beta chain) was identified in a study of CD8+ T cells in alopecia areata. Regarding the study as a whole: Sequences from scalp samples also cover resident alphabeta T cells of normal skin. Patients shared TCRs less clearly than mice did, possibly owing to HLA.

V was cut by 4 bases and J by 8 bases, with 23 bases left in between. CDR1 is SGHTA and CDR2 is FQGNSA in the germline V gene. This CDR3 is built from 16 residues. In the case of this clone: The antigen remains unidentified.

Sequencing relied on a cDNA template that was reverse transcribed from extracted RNA. Method: immunoSEQ multiplex PCR; TCRdb's copy keeps in-frame clones and lacks some. The sample includes 110,000 or so clones, roughly 68% seen only once; the top ten take approximately 2.6%. The receptor was derived from a human donor in good health. Sequencing was performed on CD4+ T cells sorted from blood. The rearrangement uses TRBV7-2 and TRBJ1-2, with a weak D call TRBD1 (5 bases). In DNA form, the CDR3 reads TGTGCCAGCAGCTCTATTTGGGGCAGCACCCAAAGGGGCTACACCTTC. This sequence encodes CASSSIWGSTQRGYTF.